What follows is one T cell receptor beta chain and its context. What it recognizes is unknown. PCR used 60 Vbeta primers and 13 Jbeta primers. Method: immunoSEQ multiplex PCR; TCRdb's copy keeps in-frame clones and lacks some. The table has roughly 150,000 clones, 65% to 85% seen once. The entry originates in a study of cytomegalovirus exposure and HLA in healthy donors. Study-wide findings and caveats: Common viral pathogens were later found to be apparently linked to several of the most significant clusters. A later analysis found TCR association rates differed by HLA locus, highest for DRB1 and lowest for HLA-C. In a later analysis, the majority of CMV-associated beta chains seemingly showed HLA restriction.

This TCR was sampled from a male donor in good health and CMV-seronegative. Sequencing was carried out using PBMCs.

The CDR3 nucleotides are TGTGCCAGCAGCGACCGACAGGGAGGACAGGAGACCCAGTACTTC. Residues: CASSDRQGGQETQYF. This sequence joins TRBV7-9 and TRBJ2-5; D is perhaps TRBD1 (7 bases). The length of the CDR3 is 15 residues. V was clipped by 5 bases and J by 5 bases, with 18 bases between them. CDR1 and CDR2 from the germline V gene are SEHNR and FQNEAQ (reference sequence).